This record looks at one T cell receptor (beta chain) sequence and its context. Its antigen remains unidentified. TCRdb keeps only in-frame clones here, not all; method: immunoSEQ multiplex PCR. Among approximately 30,000 clones listed, 80% to 90% were seen once. The data stem from a study of vaccination effects on CD4 cells after COVID-19. The ViraFEST assay expanded antigen-specific CD4+ T cells with viral peptide pools before sequencing. An approximately 10-day culture period preceded the isolation of CD4+ T cells. Participants received two doses of either the BNT162b2 or mRNA-1273 vaccine. CDR3 length equals 16 residues. V was clipped by 7 bases and J by 4 bases; unmatched bases: 8. Germline V gene sequence: CDR1 ENHRY, CDR2 SYGVKD.

The TCR sequence derives from a human donor who received a COVID-19 vaccine. Some clones in this sample may be carry-over from other donors' samples. This chain connects TRBV10-3 to TRBJ2-5; 14 bases map to TRBD2. This material consisted of CD4+ T cells from PBMCs cultured with HCoV-NL63 spike peptides, taken after COVID-19 vaccination. The CDR3 loop is CAINDPGLAGGETQYF. The CDR3 coding sequence is TGTGCCATCAATGATCCAGGACTAGCGGGGGGAGAGACCCAGTACTTC.